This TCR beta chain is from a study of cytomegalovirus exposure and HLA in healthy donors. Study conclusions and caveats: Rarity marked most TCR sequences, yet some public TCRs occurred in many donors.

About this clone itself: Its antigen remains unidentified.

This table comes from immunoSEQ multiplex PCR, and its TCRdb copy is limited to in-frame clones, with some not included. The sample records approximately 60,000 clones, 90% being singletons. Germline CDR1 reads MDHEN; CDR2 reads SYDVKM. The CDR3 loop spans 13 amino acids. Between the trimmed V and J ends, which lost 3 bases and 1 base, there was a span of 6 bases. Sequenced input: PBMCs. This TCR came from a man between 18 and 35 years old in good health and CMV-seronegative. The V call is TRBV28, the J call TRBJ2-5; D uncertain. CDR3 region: CASSLSGQETQYF. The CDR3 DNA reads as TGTGCCAGCAGTTTGTCAGGCCAAGAGACCCAGTACTTC.